This TCR beta chain was observed in a study of siplizumab effects on memory and regulatory T cells. Clones were read by immunoSEQ multiplex PCR, and TCRdb kept only the in-frame ones, dropping some. The repertoire has about 100,000 clones, more than 85% of them found once; the top ten carry roughly 2.7%. Germline CDR1 and CDR2: LGHNA and YNFKEQ. Germline trimming cut 3 bases from V and 2 bases from J; bases unmatched to any gene: 6. There are 16 residues in the CDR3. This sequence originates from a human donor in good health. Some clones in this sample may be carry-over from other donors' samples. The sequencing input was CD4+ T cells sorted from blood. V is TRBV4-2 and J is TRBJ2-7, with TRBD2 matching over 11 bases. The CDR3 is CASSQLGTSGAYEQYF. CDR3 DNA: TGTGCCAGCAGCCAGTTAGGGACTAGCGGAGCCTACGAGCAGTACTTC.